This passage covers 17 T cell receptor beta chains from one sample sequenced in a study of T cells after yellow fever vaccination. TCRdb called the 5' RACE reads again in MiXCR, with one record for every CDR3 protein. The profile shows about 74,000 distinct CDR3 sequences, approximately 7% of them singletons. The input for sequencing was CD8+ T cells sorted from PBMCs, taken about 5 days after the first yellow fever vaccination. The receptors here all came from a man between 18 and 35 years old who received the YFV17D yellow fever vaccine.

A few counts support this clonotype. The chain employs TRBV6-6 and TRBJ2-2, with 7 nucleotides matching TRBD1. Germline CDR1 and CDR2: MNHNY and SVGAGI (reference sequence). V trimming: 5 bases; J trimming: 7 bases; junction bases outside the gene matches: 4. The CDR3 spans 13 residues. CDR3 in amino acids: CASSPRTGGELFF. The CDR3 nucleotides are TGTGCCAGCAGTCCCCGGACAGGCGGGGAGCTGTTTTTT.

This clonotype occurred many times. The chain carries TRBV3-1 and TRBJ2-7, with unresolved D. This CDR3 contains 11 residues. Germline-derived CDR1 and CDR2 are LGHDT and YNNKEL (reference sequence). V was pared by 1 base and J by 4 bases, with 2 bases between. The CDR3: CASSQGYEQYV. In DNA, the CDR3 is TGTGCCAGCAGCCAAGGATACGAGCAGTACGTC.

Many counts were recorded for this clonotype. The chain joins TRBV6-4 to TRBJ2-3; possibly TRBD2 for D (5 bases). The CDR3 is 13 amino acids. Between the trimmed V and J ends, which lost 2 bases and 3 bases, there was a span of 6 bases. Germline CDR1 MRHNA, CDR2 SNTAGT. The CDR3 coding sequence is TGTGCCAGCAGTGACAGGGAGACAGATACGCAGTATTTT. This encodes CASSDRETDTQYF.

The sample holds many counts of this clonotype. V and J are TRBV6-5 and TRBJ1-1; D call uncertain. V shed 0 bases and J shed 2 bases, with 4 bases lying between them. CDR1 and CDR2 (germline): MNHEY, SVGAGI. The CDR3 covers 13 residues. The CDR3 protein is CASSYSVNTEAFF. The CDR3 DNA reads as TGTGCCAGCAGTTACTCGGTCAACACTGAAGCTTTCTTT.

This clonotype has a count of ten or more. The chain employs TRBV7-2 and TRBJ1-4; no firm D call. V gave up 4 bases and J gave up 6 bases, with 12 bases separating them. The CDR3 loop spans 14 amino acids. The V gene's germline CDR1 is SGHTA and CDR2 FQGNSA. The CDR3, as DNA: TGTGCCAGCAGCTCTAGGATTGGGGATGAAAAACTGTTTTTT. This codes for CASSSRIGDEKLFF.

This clonotype has more than one count but fewer than ten. The chain has TRBV3-1 and TRBJ2-3; D is unclear. The CDR3 is 15 amino acids. V lost 0 bases and J 0 bases, leaving 7 bases between the germline ends. Germline V gives CDR1 LGHDT, CDR2 YNNKEL (reference sequence). For the CDR3, the DNA is TGTGCCAGCAGCCAAGAGGGCTCTAGCACAGATACGCAGTATTTT. Encoded protein: CASSQEGSSTDTQYF.

This clonotype was observed at least ten times. V and J are TRBV7-2 and TRBJ1-1, with D possibly TRBD1 on 5 matching bases. The CDR3 runs 12 residues. The V gene lost 1 base and the J gene lost 6 bases, with 6 bases spanning the gap. The germline gives CDR1 SGHTA, CDR2 FQGNSA. The CDR3 here is CASSLGDPEAFF. DNA of the CDR3: TGTGCCAGCAGCTTAGGGGACCCTGAAGCTTTCTTT.

The chain is built from TRBV7-9 and TRBJ2-1, with D uncertain. The CDR3 runs 15 residues. Trimming left V 1 base short and J 7 bases short, with 14 bases between. From germline, CDR1 is SEHNR and CDR2 FQNEAQ (reference sequence). This chain's CDR3 is CASSLEYDSKNEQFF. CDR3 sequence (DNA): TGTGCCAGCAGCTTAGAGTACGATAGCAAGAATGAGCAGTTCTTC.

The chain joins TRBV13 to TRBJ2-1; tentatively, D is TRBD1 (5 bases). The CDR3 is 15 residues long. Trimming stripped 3 bases from V and 1 base from J, with 10 bases between. Germline V gene data show CDR1 as PRHDT and CDR2 as FYEKMQ (reference sequence). In DNA, the CDR3 is TGTGCCAGCAGCTTTGCGCCAGGGTCCTACAATGAGCAGTTCTTC. Translated: CASSFAPGSYNEQFF.

The table lists this clonotype with a few counts. This chain uses TRBV12-3 or TRBV12-4 with TRBJ2-7, with D hard to call. Trimming took off 9 bases at V and 6 bases at J, with 15 bases between the two ends. The CDR3 sequence is 12 residues long. Here the CDR3 reads CASRGPLGEQYF. The CDR3, as DNA: TGTGCCAGTAGAGGCCCCCTCGGCGAGCAGTACTTC.

This clonotype was counted between two and nine times. V usage is TRBV5-6 and J usage is TRBJ1-5; 7 nucleotides line up with TRBD1. The CDR3 extends over 14 amino acids. J gave up 1 base and V 4 bases, and 2 bases lay outside the gene matches. Germline CDR1 SGHDT, CDR2 YYEEEE. CDR3 protein: CASSRGQSNQPQHF. In nucleotides, the CDR3 is TGTGCCAGCAGCCGGGGACAGAGCAATCAGCCCCAGCATTTT.

There are many counts of this clonotype. The CDR3 nucleotides read TGTGCCATCAGTGACCCATTGGATCAGCCCCAGCATTTT. Residues: CAISDPLDQPQHF. The rearrangement uses TRBV10-3 and TRBJ1-5; D is uncertain. The CDR3 is 13 amino acids. Per germline, CDR1 ENHRY and CDR2 SYGVKD. The V end was cut by 3 bases, the J end by 5 bases, with 8 bases between.

This clonotype appeared a few times. The chain is built from TRBV18 and TRBJ1-3; D is unresolved. The CDR3 loop spans 15 amino acids. CDR1 is KGHSH and CDR2 is LQKENI in the germline V gene. V lost 3 bases, J lost 0 bases, and 9 bases lay in between. CDR3 DNA: TGTGCCAGCTCACCCGGACCGAGCTCTGGAAACACCATATATTTT. Translated: CASSPGPSSGNTIYF.

The chain carries TRBV4-1 and TRBJ1-6; D gene unclear. With 2 bases removed from V and 4 bases from J, the gap between germline ends came to 15 bases. This CDR3 region has 17 residues. CDR1 and CDR2 from the germline V gene are MGHRA and YSYEKL. CDR3 bases: TGCGCCAGCAGCCAAAAGATCCCTGGGCAGTATAATTCACCCCTCCACTTT. As protein: CASSQKIPGQYNSPLHF.

Of note for this clonotype: A much bigger clone sits one base away, suggesting this may be a read error. The chain is built from TRBV7-9 and TRBJ2-3; D is possibly TRBD1 (6 bases). From germline, CDR1 is SEHNR and CDR2 FQNEAQ (reference sequence). The CDR3 length is 14 residues. The CDR3, as DNA: TGTACCAGCAGCGACAGGTTTTTGACAGATACGCAGTATTTT. Protein: CTSSDRFLTDTQYF. Full variable domain (missing parts from reference TRBV7-9 and TRBJ2-3): DTGVSQNPRHKITKRGQNVTFRCDPISEHNRLYWYRQTLGQGPEFLTYFQNEAQLEKSRLLSDRFSAERPKGSFSTLEIQRTEQGDSAMYLCTSSDRFLTDTQYFGPGTRLTVL.

This clonotype has only a few counts. The chain couples TRBV27 to TRBJ1-1; tentatively, D is TRBD1 (6 bases). The CDR3 is made up of 18 amino acids. Per the germline V gene, CDR1 is MNHEY and CDR2 is SMNVEV (reference sequence). The V and J ends lost 2 bases and 1 base respectively, with 20 bases between them. The chain's CDR3 is CASSLGPGGPTWNTEAFF. CDR3 bases: TGTGCCAGCAGTTTAGGGCCGGGGGGCCCGACGTGGAACACTGAAGCTTTCTTT.

The chain is built from TRBV7-6 and TRBJ1-1, with D uncertain. The V end was cut by 4 bases, the J end by 0 bases, with 12 bases between. The CDR3 spans 15 residues. In germline, CDR1 is SGHVS, CDR2 FNYEAQ. The CDR3 DNA follows: TGTGCCAGCAGCTCTCGACTGGGAATGAACACTGAAGCTTTCTTT. Protein product: CASSSRLGMNTEAFF.